This passage covers 25 T cell receptor beta chains from one sample sequenced in a study of blood T cell repertoires in COVID-19. Sequencing was performed with immunoSEQ multiplex PCR; in TCRdb, only in-frame clones are kept and a portion is missing. The sample consists of roughly 250,000 clones, roughly three quarters of them appearing once. What was sequenced was peripheral blood. These receptors originate from a woman between 40 and 55 years old with active or convalescent COVID-19.

The chain uses TRBV6-2 or TRBV6-3 and TRBJ2-7, with 11 bases aligning to TRBD2. From germline, CDR1 is MNHEY and CDR2 SVGEGT. J gave up 2 bases and V 3 bases, and 9 bases lay outside the gene matches. This CDR3 has 17 residues. This CDR3 is CASSYASGGTLTYEQYV. Written as DNA, the CDR3 is TGTGCCAGCAGTTATGCTAGCGGGGGGACTCTCACCTACGAGCAGTACGTC.

This chain links TRBV5-5 with TRBJ2-2; TRBD1 matches at 7 bases. The germline V gene has CDR1 SGHKS and CDR2 YYEKEE (reference sequence). The CDR3 has 15 residues. J lost 1 base, V lost 4 bases, and 4 bases had no gene match. CDR3 sequence (DNA): TGTGCCAGCAGCAGCCGGACAGGGAACACCGGGGAGCTGTTTTTT. It encodes CASSSRTGNTGELFF.

The chain recombines TRBV11-2 with TRBJ1-5; D is uncertain. The CDR3 has 13 amino acids. Germline loops: CDR1 SGHAT, CDR2 FQNNGV. The V and J ends lost 8 bases and 0 bases respectively, with 8 bases between them. The CDR3 sequence is CASPLYSNQPQHF. Here the CDR3 DNA reads TGTGCCAGCCCCCTTTATAGCAATCAGCCCCAGCATTTT.

This clone came up a few times. The chain couples TRBV25-1 to TRBJ1-2; TRBD1 aligns across 9 bases. The CDR3 spans 14 residues. J lost 8 bases, V lost 1 base, and 5 bases had no gene match. Germline lookup yields CDR1 MGHDK and CDR2 SYGVNS. CDR3 DNA: TGTGCCAGCAGTGAATTCCGGACAGGGGAGGGCTACACCTTC. It yields the protein CASSEFRTGEGYTF.

This clone was found once. The V call is TRBV28, the J call TRBJ1-4; 9 nucleotides line up with TRBD1. Looked up from germline, CDR1 is MDHEN and CDR2 is SYDVKM. The CDR3 runs to 15 residues. V trimming: 2 bases; J trimming: 7 bases; junction bases outside the gene matches: 5. For the CDR3, the DNA is TGTGCCAGCAGTTTAGCGGACAGGGGATTTGAAAAACTGTTTTTT. It yields the protein CASSLADRGFEKLFF.

This chain links TRBV3-1 (or the pseudogene TRBV3-2) with TRBJ1-3; 9 nucleotides line up with TRBD1. The V gene's germline CDR1 is LGHDT and CDR2 YNNKEL (reference sequence). This CDR3 comprises 14 residues. Germline trimming cut 4 bases from V and 7 bases from J; bases unmatched to any gene: 5. CDR3 in amino acids: CASSLGTGFNTIYF. The DNA for the CDR3 is TGTGCCAGCAGCCTCGGGACAGGGTTCAACACCATATATTTT.

The J gene is TRBJ2-3, the V gene TRBV19, with a weak D call TRBD2 (6 bases). This CDR3 comprises 17 residues. Per the germline V gene, CDR1 is LNHDA and CDR2 is SQIVND (reference sequence). The V and J ends lost 5 bases and 0 bases respectively, with 18 bases between them. CDR3 nucleotide sequence: TGTGCCAGTAGTGCCCTCCGCTACGCGGGGAGCACAGATACGCAGTATTTT. Protein sequence: CASSALRYAGSTDTQYF.

This clone was seen only a few times. The CDR3 bases are TGCGCCAGCAGCCAATCCCTTGCCTCAGGACTAGCGGGGGGGAGTGAGCAGTTCTTC. It specifies CASSQSLASGLAGGSEQFF. The chain couples TRBV4-1 to TRBJ2-1, with TRBD2 identical over 15 bases. CDR1 and CDR2 from the germline V gene are MGHRA and YSYEKL. This CDR3 has 19 residues. V dropped 2 bases and J dropped 9; count of bases not matched to a gene: 14.

On this clone: This same CDR3 is encoded by further DNA sequences in the sample. The CDR3 DNA sequence: TGTGCCAGCAGCAGCCCGGGACAGGGGGCCCATGAGCAGTTCTTC. Its translation: CASSSPGQGAHEQFF. The chain employs TRBV7-9 and TRBJ2-1, with 12 bases lining up with TRBD1. The CDR3 is made up of 15 amino acids. Per germline, CDR1 SEHNR and CDR2 FQNEAQ (reference sequence). V lost 5 bases, J lost 8 bases, and 7 bases stayed unmatched.

In this sample, this clone turned up a few times. The gene calls are TRBV11-2 and TRBJ1-1; tentatively, D is TRBD1 (6 bases). Germline V gene data show CDR1 as SGHAT and CDR2 as FQNNGV. This CDR3 contains 14 residues. V dropped 4 bases and J dropped 8 bases, with 17 bases sitting between them. CDR3 sequence reads: CASSSTGPQGEAFF. Here the CDR3 DNA reads TGTGCCAGCAGCTCCACAGGCCCACAGGGAGAAGCTTTCTTT.

CDR3 residues: CASSPEPGGYEQYV. CDR3 nucleotides: TGTGCCAGCAGCCCAGAACCCGGGGGCTACGAGCAGTACGTC. V and J are TRBV9 and TRBJ2-7, with D tentatively TRBD2 (6 bases). V lost 4 bases, J lost 3 bases, and 14 bases lay in between. The germline gives CDR1 SGDLS, CDR2 YYNGEE. This CDR3 spans 14 amino acids.

This clone came up a few times. The rearrangement links TRBV2 to TRBJ1-2; D ambiguous. Germline V CDR1 and CDR2: SNHLY, FYNNEI. The V end lost 8 bases, the J end lost 4 bases, and 11 bases lay between the germline ends. The CDR3 loop spans 12 amino acids. Here the CDR3 DNA reads TGTGCCAGCCTCCTTAGTAGCTATGGCTACACCTTC. This sequence encodes CASLLSSYGYTF.

Points on this clone: One end of the junction fails to match germline, which may point to a read error. The genes are TRBV28 and TRBJ1-1; D is undetermined. This CDR3 region has 13 residues. Germline V gene data show CDR1 as MDHEN and CDR2 as SYDVKM. This CDR3 reads CASSGRMNTEAFF. DNA of the CDR3: TGTGCGAGCAGTGGCAGGATGAACACTGAAGCTTTCTTT.

V and J are TRBV7-8 and TRBJ1-6, with TRBD1 as a possible D gene (5 bases). Germline CDR1 and CDR2: SGHVS and FQNEAQ. This CDR3 is 14 amino acids long. Trimming pared 0 bases from V and 9 bases from J, leaving 9 bases between. For the CDR3, the DNA is TGTGCCAGCAGCTTAGCGGGGGGGTCTTCACCCCTCCACTTT. Amino acid sequence: CASSLAGGSSPLHF.

The rearrangement joins TRBV9 to TRBJ2-3, with D perhaps matching TRBD2 (5 bases). Between the trimmed V and J ends, which lost 0 bases and 4 bases, there was a span of 9 bases. The CDR3 is made up of 14 amino acids. Germline V gene data show CDR1 as SGDLS and CDR2 as YYNGEE. CDR3 region: CASSVGGFSDTQYF. CDR3 nucleotide sequence: TGTGCCAGCAGCGTAGGAGGGTTCTCAGATACGCAGTATTTT.

The rearrangement uses TRBV30 and TRBJ1-1, with 9 bases matching TRBD1. Losses at the gene ends were 3 bases for V and 3 bases for J; bases not matched to a gene: 17. Germline V gives CDR1 GTSNPN, CDR2 SVGIG (reference sequence). This CDR3 comprises 18 residues. The CDR3 coding sequence is TGTGCCTGGAGCGGAGGGACAGGGAGGGCCCCAGCTGACACTGAAGCTTTCTTT. It yields the protein CAWSGGTGRAPADTEAFF.

The chain employs TRBV7-9 and TRBJ1-1; D remains ambiguous. CDR3 size: 12 residues. Germline V CDR1 and CDR2: SEHNR, FQNEAQ (reference sequence). V was shortened by 3 bases and J by 8 bases, with 10 bases between the two germline ends. CDR3 amino acids: CASSFQQREAFF. CDR3 sequence (DNA): TGTGCCAGCAGCTTCCAACAGAGAGAAGCTTTCTTT.

The chain has TRBV10-3 and TRBJ2-7; D is perhaps TRBD1 (6 bases). This CDR3 region has 14 residues. Germline CDR1 ENHRY, CDR2 SYGVKD. The V and J ends lost 4 bases and 3 bases respectively, with 13 bases between them. CDR3 residues: CAISAAQGLYEQYF. DNA for the CDR3: TGTGCCATCAGTGCGGCTCAGGGGCTCTACGAGCAGTACTTC.

The count of this clone is one. The genes are TRBV7-2 and TRBJ1-6; no reliable D call. This CDR3 is 15 amino acids long. The germline V gene has CDR1 SGHTA and CDR2 FQGNSA. Trimming pared 2 bases from V and 5 bases from J, leaving 10 bases between. CDR3 nucleotides: TGTGCCAGCAGCTTACGCAGGTTCGATAATTCACCCCTCCACTTT. The encoded protein is CASSLRRFDNSPLHF.

A single count supports this clone. The rearrangement joins TRBV12-5 to TRBJ2-7; 9 bases are a match to TRBD2. After removal of 0 bases from V and 3 bases from J, the junction contained 6 bases not matched to a gene. The CDR3 is 16 amino acids. Germline-derived CDR1 and CDR2 are LGHNT and FRNRAP. The CDR3 region is CASGLVLSGGRYEQYF. As DNA, the CDR3 is TGTGCTAGTGGTTTGGTACTAAGCGGGGGGCGCTACGAGCAGTACTTC.

The genes are TRBV30 and TRBJ2-5, with 7 bases that match TRBD1. The CDR3 is made up of 12 amino acids. The germline V gene has CDR1 GTSNPN and CDR2 SVGIG (reference sequence). The CDR3 here is CACGQEQETQYF. The CDR3 region has the DNA TGTGCTTGTGGACAGGAACAAGAGACCCAGTACTTC.

The chain links TRBV28 to TRBJ1-5; D possibly corresponds to TRBD1 (5 bases). The CDR3 covers 18 residues. V was clipped by 6 bases and J by 2 bases, with 23 bases between them. Germline V lookup: CDR1 MDHEN, CDR2 SYDVKM. CDR3 residues: CASRLGIRQPIRNQPQHF. Here the CDR3 DNA reads TGTGCCAGCAGACTGGGGATCCGACAGCCGATCCGCAATCAGCCCCAGCATTTT. Full variable domain (outside the CDR3, taken from reference TRBV28 and TRBJ1-5): DVKVTQSSRYLVKRTGEKVFLECVQDMDHENMFWYRQDPGLGLRLIYFSYDVKMKEKGDIPEGYSVSREKKERFSLILESASTNQTSMYLCASRLGIRQPIRNQPQHFGDGTRLSIL.

The gene calls are TRBV18 and TRBJ2-5; a weak D match, TRBD2 (6 bases). The germline gives CDR1 KGHSH, CDR2 LQKENI. V gave up 6 bases and J gave up 2 bases, with 16 bases separating them. The CDR3 has 15 residues. The CDR3 here is CASSLSTRTQETQYF. The CDR3 coding sequence is TGTGCCAGCTCTCTTTCGACTAGGACACAAGAGACCCAGTACTTC. The variable domain in full, with the rest retrieved from reference TRBV18 and TRBJ2-5, is NAGVMQNPRHLVRRRGQEARLRCSPMKGHSHVYWYRQLPEEGLKFMVYLQKENIIDESGMPKERFSAEFPKEGPSILRIQQVVRGDSAAYFCASSLSTRTQETQYFGPGTRLLVL.

This chain joins TRBV19 and TRBJ2-1; 9 bases fit TRBD1. The CDR3 length is 15 residues. Germline CDR1 reads LNHDA; CDR2 reads SQIVND (reference sequence). V was clipped by 3 bases and J by 10 bases; unmatched bases: 10. This CDR3 is CASSIRRDRVGEQFF. In DNA form, the CDR3 reads TGTGCCAGTAGTATTCGCAGGGACAGGGTGGGAGAGCAGTTCTTC.

In its sample, this clone was seen once. The chain links TRBV7-2 to TRBJ1-5; maybe TRBD1 (5 bases). Germline V gene lookup returns CDR1 SGHTA and CDR2 FQGNSA. V lost 1 base and J 5 bases, leaving 12 bases between the germline ends. The CDR3 runs 15 residues. The CDR3 sequence: CASSLEATAYQPQHF. For the CDR3, the DNA is TGTGCCAGCAGCTTAGAAGCGACAGCTTATCAGCCCCAGCATTTT.